Each of the 26 T cell receptor beta chains below was sequenced from the same sample in a study of shared clonotypes between healthy human individuals. Generated by immunoSEQ multiplex PCR, the TCRdb table keeps only in-frame clones and is missing some. This sample carries more than 2,000,000 clones, approximately 92% of them seen once, and the ten largest clones take over 0.12%. The sequencing input was naive CD4+ T cells sorted from blood. Specified subset: CD45RA+ positively selected. The receptors derive from a man aged 18 to 29 in good health.

V gene TRBV5-4 combines with J gene TRBJ1-6; the match to TRBD1 covers 9 bases. V shed 2 bases and J 7 bases; nucleotides not matched to a gene: 13. The CDR3 consists of 18 residues. Germline V gene lookup returns CDR1 SGHNT and CDR2 YYREEE (reference sequence). The CDR3 here is CASSFRPTRQGENSPLHF. In DNA, the CDR3 is TGTGCCAGCAGCTTCAGACCGACTCGACAGGGGGAAAATTCACCCCTCCACTTT.

The rearrangement links TRBV15 to TRBJ2-3; unclear D gene. Trimming stripped 0 bases from V and 1 base from J, with 20 bases between. The CDR3 extends over 19 amino acids. Germline lookup yields CDR1 LNHNV and CDR2 YYDKDF (reference sequence). CDR3: CATSRDSLFRVDGTDTQYF. CDR3 coding DNA: TGTGCCACCAGCAGAGATTCTCTCTTCCGGGTCGACGGCACAGATACGCAGTATTTT. The complete variable domain, with remaining parts taken from reference TRBV15 and TRBJ2-3, reads DAMVIQNPRYQVTQFGKPVTLSCSQTLNHNVMYWYQQKSSQAPKLLFHYYDKDFNNEADTPDNFQSRRPNTSFCFLDIRSPGLGDTAMYLCATSRDSLFRVDGTDTQYFGPGTRLTVL.

J is TRBJ1-1 and V is TRBV7-2; D is possibly TRBD1 (5 bases). The CDR3 runs 14 residues. The germline V gene has CDR1 SGHTA and CDR2 FQGNSA. Trimming cost V 3 bases and J 0 bases, with 8 bases left between them. The DNA of the CDR3 is TGTGCCAGCAGCTTTTTGGGGGTGAACACTGAAGCTTTCTTT. Encoded protein: CASSFLGVNTEAFF. Full variable domain (missing parts from reference TRBV7-2 and TRBJ1-1): GAGVSQSPSNKVTEKGKDVELRCDPISGHTALYWYRQSLGQGLEFLIYFQGNSAPDKSGLPSDRFSAERTGGSVSTLTIQRTQQEDSAVYLCASSFLGVNTEAFFGQGTRLTVV.

The rearrangement joins TRBV4-1 to TRBJ2-3, with a tentative D call TRBD1 (6 bases). The germline CDR1 and CDR2 sequences are MGHRA and YSYEKL. V lost 10 bases and J lost 3, with 14 bases in between. The length of the CDR3 is 13 residues. This CDR3 reads CATNNRETDTQYF. The CDR3 DNA follows: TGCGCCACCAATAACAGGGAGACAGATACGCAGTATTTT.

The rearrangement links TRBV13 to TRBJ1-2; 8 bases are shared with TRBD1. The germline V gene encodes CDR1 PRHDT and CDR2 FYEKMQ (reference sequence). V gave up 1 base and J gave up 4 bases; unmatched junction bases: 2. The CDR3 length is 14 residues. In DNA form, the CDR3 reads TGTGCCAGCAGCTTAGCAGGGGGCGTCTATGGCTACACCTTC. It translates to CASSLAGGVYGYTF.

The rearrangement joins TRBV30 to TRBJ1-2; maybe TRBD1 (6 bases). The CDR3 is made up of 15 amino acids. Per the germline V gene, CDR1 is GTSNPN and CDR2 is SVGIG (reference sequence). Between the trimmed V and J ends, which lost 2 bases and 0 bases, there was a span of 13 bases. The CDR3 spells CAWSLGQSTNYGYTF. The CDR3, as DNA: TGTGCCTGGAGTTTAGGACAGTCGACTAACTATGGCTACACCTTC.

This clone has only one observation. The chain links TRBV5-1 to TRBJ1-2; tentatively, D is TRBD1 (6 bases). The CDR3 runs 15 residues. V lost 4 bases and J lost 7, with 20 bases in between. Germline CDR1 and CDR2: SGHRS and YFSETQ. DNA of the CDR3: TGCGCCAGCAGCCGTGACCAGGGGACCGGAGGTGGCTACACCTTC. Its protein is CASSRDQGTGGGYTF.

The V call is TRBV7-2, the J call TRBJ2-1; D is possibly TRBD1 or TRBD2 (5 bases each). The germline V gene encodes CDR1 SGHTA and CDR2 FQGNSA. The CDR3 is made up of 14 amino acids. Trimming removed 3 bases from V and 12 bases from J, with 18 bases in between. The CDR3 DNA follows: TGTGCCAGCAGCTTTTACCGGGACCAAGGTGGGCAGTTCTTC. Translating gives CASSFYRDQGGQFF. The entire variable domain, with the rest obtained from reference TRBV7-2 and TRBJ2-1, is as follows: GAGVSQSPSNKVTEKGKDVELRCDPISGHTALYWYRQSLGQGLEFLIYFQGNSAPDKSGLPSDRFSAERTGGSVSTLTIQRTQQEDSAVYLCASSFYRDQGGQFFGPGTRLTVL.

CDR3 in DNA: TGTGCCAGCAGGCGGACTAGCGGGGTGTACAATGAGCAGTTCTTC. The encoded protein is CASRRTSGVYNEQFF. J is TRBJ2-1 and V is TRBV2; 12 nucleotides agree with TRBD2. V shed 6 bases and J 4 bases; nucleotides not matched to a gene: 4. Germline CDR1 is SNHLY and CDR2 is FYNNEI. This CDR3 comprises 15 residues.

Points on this clone: Other DNA sequences in the sample encode the same CDR3. The genes are TRBV6-5 and TRBJ1-3; unclear D gene. CDR1 is MNHEY and CDR2 is SVGAGI in the germline V gene. The CDR3 is made up of 15 amino acids. V was clipped by 0 bases and J by 1 base, with 7 bases between them. The CDR3 here is CASSYSRGSGNTIYF. The CDR3 nucleotides are TGTGCCAGCAGTTACTCGCGGGGATCTGGAAACACCATATATTTT.

The CDR3 sequence: CASSSRDRGHYGYTF. Here the CDR3 DNA reads TGTGCCAGCAGTTCCCGGGACAGGGGACACTATGGCTACACCTTC. The chain is built from TRBV27 and TRBJ1-2, with TRBD1 matching 10 bases. Germline lookup yields CDR1 MNHEY and CDR2 SMNVEV (reference sequence). V shed 4 bases and J 3 bases; nucleotides not matched to a gene: 5. This CDR3 comprises 15 residues.

The V gene is TRBV27, the J gene TRBJ1-6; 9 bases line up with TRBD1. The trim removed 6 bases at V and 5 bases at J, leaving 8 bases unmatched. Germline CDR1 MNHEY, CDR2 SMNVEV (reference sequence). CDR3 length: 16 amino acids. CDR3 region: CASRAGTGFNNSPLHF. CDR3 sequence (DNA): TGTGCCAGCAGGGCCGGGACAGGGTTTAATAATTCACCCCTCCACTTT.

This clone has a single count. This chain links TRBV29-1 with TRBJ2-5; 9 bases agree with TRBD1. The J call may be wrong; the DNA end is better matched by TRBJ2-7. CDR3 length: 13 residues. In germline, CDR1 is SQVTM, CDR2 ANQGSEA. CDR3 sequence (DNA): TGCAGCGCCACCGGGACAGGGCACTACGAGCAGTACTTC. Protein sequence: CSATGTGHYEQYF.

The J gene is TRBJ1-2, the V gene TRBV7-9; 10 bases fit TRBD1. The CDR3 has 15 amino acids. Germline V gives CDR1 SEHNR, CDR2 FQNEAQ (reference sequence). J gave up 0 bases and V 5 bases, and 3 bases lay outside the gene matches. The CDR3 nucleotides read TGTGCCAGCAGCCTAGGACAGGGGGCTAACTATGGCTACACCTTC. Protein: CASSLGQGANYGYTF.

J is TRBJ2-7 and V is TRBV18; 7 nucleotides align to TRBD1. CDR3 length equals 13 residues. CDR1 and CDR2 from the germline V gene are KGHSH and LQKENI. J was trimmed by 6 bases and V by 5 bases; bases with no gene match: 7. Written as DNA, the CDR3 is TGTGCCAGCTCATCTCAGACAGGGTCCGAGCAGTACTTC. This encodes CASSSQTGSEQYF.

V usage is TRBV11-2 and J usage is TRBJ2-7, with D maybe TRBD1 (5 bases). The CDR3 runs 16 residues. The germline V gene has CDR1 SGHAT and CDR2 FQNNGV. Trimming cost V 2 bases and J 2 bases, with 16 bases left between them. CDR3 residues: CASSLWGMGKTYEQYF. CDR3 DNA sequence: TGTGCCAGCAGCTTATGGGGCATGGGCAAGACCTACGAGCAGTACTTC.

V is TRBV10-3 and J is TRBJ1-2; D remains unclear. V was clipped by 3 bases and J by 7 bases, with 24 bases between them. This CDR3 spans 17 amino acids. The germline V gene encodes CDR1 ENHRY and CDR2 SYGVKD. DNA for the CDR3: TGTGCCATCAGTGAAGCGGTACGAGGAGCCCCTTCGAGTGGCTACACCTTC. Amino acid sequence: CAISEAVRGAPSSGYTF.

The chain carries TRBV14 and TRBJ1-5, with no clear D. Trimming shortened V by 2 bases and J by 5 bases, and 7 bases separated the two germline ends. The CDR3 has 13 residues. CDR1 is SGHDN and CDR2 is FVKESK in the germline V gene. The CDR3 DNA sequence: TGTGCCAGCAGCCAACATTTGGATCAGCCCCAGCATTTT. Its protein product is CASSQHLDQPQHF.

With respect to this clone: Other DNA sequences of this sample code for an identical CDR3. The rearrangement uses TRBV7-2 and TRBJ2-7; D tentatively reads TRBD1 or TRBD2 (5 bases each). Trimming took 1 base from V and 0 from J, leaving 10 bases between them. Germline V gene data show CDR1 as SGHTA and CDR2 as FQGNSA. CDR3 length: 15 amino acids. The CDR3 DNA follows: TGTGCCAGCAGCTTAGAAGCAGGGAGCTCCTACGAGCAGTACTTC. As protein: CASSLEAGSSYEQYF.

About this clone: The same CDR3 is also encoded by other DNA sequences in this sample. The chain couples TRBV9 to TRBJ1-6; D is unresolved. Between the trimmed V and J ends, which lost 0 bases and 10 bases, there was a span of 8 bases. The germline gives CDR1 SGDLS, CDR2 YYNGEE. The CDR3 has 13 residues. CDR3 region: CASSVAANSPLHF. In nucleotides, the CDR3 is TGTGCCAGCAGCGTAGCAGCTAACTCACCCCTCCACTTT.

This clone was seen a handful of times. The chain is built from TRBV6-5 and TRBJ2-7; D ambiguous. The V end lost 0 bases, the J end lost 2 bases, and 11 bases lay between the germline ends. Germline CDR1 reads MNHEY; CDR2 reads SVGAGI. The CDR3 spans 15 residues. CDR3 in amino acids: CASSYSTDPTYEQYF. CDR3 sequence (DNA): TGTGCCAGCAGTTACTCAACGGATCCTACCTACGAGCAGTACTTC.

Regarding this clone: Different DNA sequences within this sample yield the same CDR3. The chain links TRBV9 to TRBJ2-1; D is perhaps TRBD1 (5 bases). The CDR3 length is 15 residues. Germline-derived CDR1 and CDR2 are SGDLS and YYNGEE. Trimming removed 0 bases from V and 2 bases from J, with 9 bases in between. For the CDR3, the DNA is TGTGCCAGCAGCGTAGTTCAGGGAACCTACAATGAGCAGTTCTTC. The encoded protein is CASSVVQGTYNEQFF.

The chain carries TRBV14 and TRBJ2-3; a weak D match, TRBD2 (5 bases). The germline V gene encodes CDR1 SGHDN and CDR2 FVKESK. The length of the CDR3 is 16 residues. V was pared by 1 base and J by 1 base, with 12 bases between. The DNA of the CDR3 is TGTGCCAGCAGCCAAGGGAAGAATAGCGGCACAGATACGCAGTATTTT. Encoded protein: CASSQGKNSGTDTQYF.

V usage is TRBV6-6 and J usage is TRBJ2-7; D may be TRBD1 (5 bases). The CDR3 consists of 12 residues. The V gene's germline CDR1 is MNHNY and CDR2 SVGAGI (reference sequence). Trimming stripped 5 bases from V and 1 base from J, with 6 bases between. CDR3 protein: CASSRQSYEQYF. CDR3 DNA: TGTGCCAGCAGTCGACAGTCCTACGAGCAGTACTTC.

The gene calls are TRBV28 and TRBJ1-1, with D hard to call. This CDR3 spans 14 amino acids. CDR1 is MDHEN and CDR2 is SYDVKM in the germline V gene. V was cut by 2 bases and J by 1 base, with 8 bases left in between. DNA of the CDR3: TGTGCCAGCAGTTTAATTCTCCCGAACACTGAAGCTTTCTTT. Translated, it gives CASSLILPNTEAFF.

The rearrangement joins TRBV6-5 to TRBJ1-1, with D possibly TRBD1 on 5 matching bases. V was trimmed by 5 bases and J by 4 bases, leaving 17 bases between them. Germline V gene lookup returns CDR1 MNHEY and CDR2 SVGAGI. The CDR3 spans 15 residues. The CDR3 nucleotides read TGTGCCAGCAGTATAAACAGGATCGGGATCACTGAAGCTTTCTTT. This sequence encodes CASSINRIGITEAFF.